The rows below give T cell receptor beta chains drawn from one sample of a study of OX40 agonist ivuxolimab in advanced cancers. Data came from immunoSEQ multiplex PCR; TCRdb stores just in-frame clones and leaves some out. The table records about 78,000 clones, roughly 92% of them present only once. The source was CD4+ or CD8+ T cells sorted from blood, collected in a trial of the OX40 agonist ivuxolimab. The source of these receptors is an adult with an advanced solid tumor such as melanoma, head and neck, liver or kidney cancer. CDR3s include the opening cysteine and the closing phenylalanine or tryptophan. D genes are given only for firm matches. Only part of the rows carry a size: once, few, many, or a class if the clone is expanded.

>TRBV9|TRBJ2-3|.|.
CASSRRNRGGTQYF
TGTGCCAGCAGCAGACGCAACAGGGGAGGGACGCAGTATTTT
>TRBV5-1|TRBJ2-5|.|TRBD1
CASSFGTGEETQYF
TGCGCCAGCAGCTTTGGGACAGGGGAAGAGACCCAGTACTTC
>TRBV14|TRBJ2-2|.|TRBD1
CASSRRTGGTGELFF
TGTGCCAGCAGCCGGCGGACAGGGGGAACCGGGGAGCTGTTTTTT
>TRBV25-1|TRBJ1-4|.|TRBD1
CASSESNRGLGEKLFF
TGTGCCAGCAGTGAATCCAACAGGGGACTAGGGGAAAAACTGTTTTTT
>TRBV28|TRBJ2-7|.|.
CASTWGRRRYEQYF
TGTGCCAGCACCTGGGGCCGGAGGAGATACGAGCAGTACTTC
>TRBV2|TRBJ2-4|.|TRBD2
CASSVGGDIQYF
TGTGCCAGCAGTGTGGGGGGGGACATTCAGTACTTC
>TRBV29-1|TRBJ2-3|.|.
CSVVEGADTQYF
TGCAGCGTTGTAGAGGGCGCAGATACGCAGTATTTT
>TRBV7-2|TRBJ2-7|.|TRBD2
CASSDRASGTLEQYF
TGTGCCAGCAGCGACCGGGCTAGCGGGACCCTCGAGCAGTACTTC
>TRBV19|TRBJ2-2|.|.
CASSSQAGTGELFF
TGTGCCAGTAGTAGTCAGGCGGGCACCGGGGAGCTGTTTTTT
>TRBV6-1|TRBJ2-5|.|.
CASIRSGPQETQYF
TGTGCCAGCATTAGGAGCGGCCCTCAAGAGACCCAGTACTTC
>TRBV18|TRBJ2-2|.|.
CASSPPAGYTGELFF
TGTGCCAGCTCACCACCGGCAGGCTACACCGGGGAGCTGTTTTTT
>TRBV30|TRBJ1-4|.|.
CAWSTRDEKLFF
TGTGCCTGGAGTACGAGGGATGAAAAACTGTTTTTT
>TRBV11-2|TRBJ2-5|.|.
CASRADRIQETQYF
TGTGCCAGCAGGGCCGACAGGATACAAGAGACCCAGTACTTC
>TRBV6-4|TRBJ1-1|.|.
CASRIQGNTEAFF
TGTGCCAGCAGGATACAGGGGAACACTGAAGCTTTCTTT
>TRBV7-6|TRBJ2-1|once|.
CASSPGSGRYNEQFF
TGTGCCAGCAGCCCCGGGTCAGGGCGATACAATGAGCAGTTCTTC
>TRBV28|TRBJ2-1|.|TRBD2
CASTELGLAGADEQFF
TGTGCCAGCACCGAACTCGGACTAGCCGGCGCCGATGAGCAGTTCTTC
>TRBV5-1|TRBJ2-3|.|TRBD2
CASGLRGGGNTDTQYF
TGCGCCAGCGGATTACGGGGCGGGGGAAACACAGATACGCAGTATTTT
>TRBV15|TRBJ1-5|.|.
CATSREPGRDQPQHF
TGTGCCACCAGCAGAGAGCCAGGGAGGGATCAGCCCCAGCATTTT